A selection of T cell receptor beta chains follows, all from one sample in a study of cytomegalovirus exposure and HLA in healthy donors. Measured with immunoSEQ multiplex PCR; TCRdb has only the in-frame clones, and not every one. The sample has around 140,000 clones; about 82% are singletons. Sequenced: PBMCs. The receptors shown here come from a female donor in good health and CMV-seropositive. Each CDR3 is given with its conserved first and last residue. The D gene is left open where the match is weak. Clone size is stated in some rows and not others, as once, few, many or a class when expanded.

V gene: TRBV6-5
D gene: TRBD1
clone size: -
J gene: TRBJ1-2
CDR3 DNA: TGTGCCAGCACCGACAGGGACGCTAACTATGGCTACACCTTC
CDR3 protein: CASTDRDANYGYTF

V gene: TRBV28
D gene: -
clone size: -
J gene: TRBJ1-2
CDR3 DNA: TGTGCCAGCAGTCTCCGTAGCTATGGCTACACCTTC
CDR3 protein: CASSLRSYGYTF

V gene: TRBV6-6
D gene: TRBD1
clone size: -
J gene: TRBJ2-4
CDR3 DNA: TGTGCCAGCAGTCCGACAGGGAAGGCCAAAAACATTCAGTACTTC
CDR3 protein: CASSPTGKAKNIQYF

V gene: TRBV5-1
D gene: TRBD2
clone size: -
J gene: TRBJ2-5
CDR3 DNA: TGCGCCAGCAGCTCGGGACTAGTACCACAAGAGACCCAGTACTTC
CDR3 protein: CASSSGLVPQETQYF

V gene: TRBV10-3
D gene: TRBD1
clone size: -
J gene: TRBJ1-1
CDR3 DNA: TGTGCCATCACCCCCCGACAGGGGCCAACTGATGTGGCTTTCTTT
CDR3 protein: CAITPRQGPTDVAFF

V gene: TRBV5-5
D gene: -
clone size: -
J gene: TRBJ2-3
CDR3 DNA: TGTGCCAGCAGCTGGGGCTCTGAGGCAGATACGCAGTATTTT
CDR3 protein: CASSWGSEADTQYF

V gene: TRBV7-3
D gene: TRBD2
clone size: -
J gene: TRBJ2-1
CDR3 DNA: TGTGCCAGCAGCCCTAGCGGGGGGGCCGGGAATGAGCAGTTCTTC
CDR3 protein: CASSPSGGAGNEQFF

V gene: TRBV5-1
D gene: -
clone size: few
J gene: TRBJ1-2
CDR3 DNA: TGCGCCAGCAGCGCCAGCGTTGGTAACTATGGCTACACCTTC
CDR3 protein: CASSASVGNYGYTF

V gene: TRBV15
D gene: TRBD1
clone size: -
J gene: TRBJ2-7
CDR3 DNA: TGTGCCACCAGCAGCCTGGGACAGGGGCACGAGCAGTACTTC
CDR3 protein: CATSSLGQGHEQYF

V gene: TRBV5-4
D gene: -
clone size: -
J gene: TRBJ1-2
CDR3 DNA: TGTGCCAGCAGCTTCCAGGGGAACTATGGCTACACCTTC
CDR3 protein: CASSFQGNYGYTF

V gene: TRBV6-6
D gene: -
clone size: few
J gene: TRBJ1-1
CDR3 DNA: TGTGCCAGCAGACATAACACTGAAGCTTTCTTT
CDR3 protein: CASRHNTEAFF

V gene: TRBV5-6
D gene: -
clone size: -
J gene: TRBJ1-1
CDR3 DNA: TGTGCCAGCAGCTTCCAGGGGTTAAGTGAAGCTTTCTTT
CDR3 protein: CASSFQGLSEAFF

V gene: TRBV2
D gene: -
clone size: -
J gene: TRBJ1-2
CDR3 DNA: TGTGCCAGCAGGGGGCGCGGGGGGCAGGCTGATGGCTACACCTTC
CDR3 protein: CASRGRGGQADGYTF

V gene: TRBV5-1
D gene: TRBD1
clone size: -
J gene: TRBJ1-1
CDR3 DNA: TGCGCCAGCAGCTTAAGGACAGGGGACTTCACTGAAGCTTTCTTT
CDR3 protein: CASSLRTGDFTEAFF

V gene: TRBV6-6
D gene: -
clone size: once
J gene: TRBJ1-2
CDR3 DNA: TGTGCCAGCAGGAATATCGGGGGAGGAGTGTATGGCTACACCTTC
CDR3 protein: CASRNIGGGVYGYTF

V gene: TRBV4-1
D gene: -
clone size: -
J gene: TRBJ2-3
CDR3 DNA: TGCGCCAGCAGCCCAAAGCCCCAGGGGAGCACAGATACGCAGTATTTT
CDR3 protein: CASSPKPQGSTDTQYF

V gene: TRBV27
D gene: TRBD2
clone size: -
J gene: TRBJ2-3
CDR3 DNA: TGTGCCAGCAGTAGCCCTAGCGGGGGGGCGATAGATACGCAGTATTTT
CDR3 protein: CASSSPSGGAIDTQYF

V gene: TRBV11-2
D gene: TRBD2
clone size: -
J gene: TRBJ2-3
CDR3 DNA: TGTGCCAGCAGCTTACTAGCGGCCGATACGCAGTATTTT
CDR3 protein: CASSLLAADTQYF

V gene: TRBV28
D gene: -
clone size: few
J gene: TRBJ1-2
CDR3 DNA: TGTGCCAGCAGTTTTATCGGGGGGATGGTTCAATATGGCTACACCTTC
CDR3 protein: CASSFIGGMVQYGYTF

V gene: TRBV2
D gene: TRBD1
clone size: -
J gene: TRBJ2-6
CDR3 DNA: TGTGCCAGCAGTGTTCAGGGGGCGTTGGCTGGGGCCAACGTCCTGACTTTC
CDR3 protein: CASSVQGALAGANVLTF

V gene: TRBV5-1
D gene: -
clone size: once
J gene: TRBJ2-6
CDR3 DNA: TGCGCCAGCAGCTTGGCCGGGGGGCCTGGGGCCAACGTCCTGACTTTC
CDR3 protein: CASSLAGGPGANVLTF

V gene: TRBV6-6
D gene: -
clone size: -
J gene: TRBJ2-6
CDR3 DNA: TGTGCCAGCAGTTACCGGGACACGAGGGCCAACGTCCTGACTTTC
CDR3 protein: CASSYRDTRANVLTF

V gene: TRBV19
D gene: TRBD1
clone size: few
J gene: TRBJ2-1
CDR3 DNA: TGTGCCAGTAGTTCGAGTCCCGGGACAGGGAACAATGAGCAGTTCTTC
CDR3 protein: CASSSSPGTGNNEQFF

V gene: TRBV2
D gene: TRBD1
clone size: -
J gene: TRBJ1-1
CDR3 DNA: TGTGCCAGCAGTGAACCCGGACAGGGTGCTTTT
CDR3 protein: CASSEPGQGAF

V gene: TRBV4-2
D gene: -
clone size: -
J gene: TRBJ2-1
CDR3 DNA: TGTGCCAGCAGCCAAGGGAACCGGGACTACAATGAGCAGTTCTTC
CDR3 protein: CASSQGNRDYNEQFF

V gene: TRBV27
D gene: TRBD1
clone size: once
J gene: TRBJ1-6
CDR3 DNA: TGTGCCAGCAGTTTATCTCCCGGGACAGCCTATAATTCACCCCTCCACTTT
CDR3 protein: CASSLSPGTAYNSPLHF

V gene: TRBV14
D gene: TRBD2
clone size: -
J gene: TRBJ2-2
CDR3 DNA: TGTGCCAGCAGCCAAGACACGGCTAGCGGGGCCACCGGGGAGCTGTTTTTT
CDR3 protein: CASSQDTASGATGELFF